The 25 T cell receptor beta chains reported below all come from one sample, sequenced in a study of metastatic and nonmetastatic thyroid tumors. Thyroid surgery had not been preceded by any treatment in any patient. TCRdb reassembled clones from the PCR reads with MiXCR. The sample consists of more than 10,000 clones, under 30% of them appearing once. The source material was blood. The receptor source for this set is a male donor with papillary thyroid cancer or a benign thyroid nodule (not recorded which). Some clones in this sample may be carry-over from other donors' samples.

The chain couples TRBV6-4 to TRBJ2-3; 9 nucleotides match TRBD2. V shed 0 bases, J shed 1 base, and the junction held 2 bases outside the gene matches. The CDR3 runs 16 residues. CDR1 is MRHNA and CDR2 is SNTAGT in the germline V gene. CDR3 amino acids: CASSDSSSGGTDTQYF. The DNA for the CDR3 is TGTGCCAGCAGTGACTCCTCTAGCGGGGGCACAGATACGCAGTATTTT.

The rearrangement uses TRBV20-1 and TRBJ2-3; no firm D call. CDR3 length: 13 amino acids. CDR1 and CDR2 (germline): DFQATT, SNEGSKA (reference sequence). The V gene lost 3 bases and the J gene lost 0 bases, with 7 bases spanning the gap. The CDR3 nucleotides are TGCAGTGCTAGCGGCCTTAGCACAGATACGCAGTATTTT. Translating it yields CSASGLSTDTQYF.

The table lists this clone with a few counts. The gene calls are TRBV12-3 or TRBV12-4 and TRBJ2-7; 7 positions match TRBD1. The CDR3 runs 15 residues. The ends lost 4 bases at V and 2 bases at J; junction bases unmatched: 8. The CDR3: CASSSVTGETYEQYF. For the CDR3, the DNA is TGTGCCAGCAGTTCCGTCACAGGGGAAACCTACGAGCAGTACTTC.

In its sample, this clone was seen a few times. Other DNA sequences in this sample translate to the same CDR3. The DNA for the CDR3 is TGCGCCAGCAGCCGAGATGGGACAGGTACCTACGAGCAGTACTTC. Its translation: CASSRDGTGTYEQYF. The rearrangement uses TRBV4-1 and TRBJ2-7, with 8 nucleotides matching TRBD1. Germline CDR1 is MGHRA and CDR2 is YSYEKL. The CDR3 sequence is 15 residues long. The J segment lost 2 bases and the V segment lost 4 bases, leaving 7 bases of the junction unmatched.

This clone was seen only a few times. The gene calls are TRBV6-1 and TRBJ2-7; TRBD1 agrees at 8 bases. In germline, CDR1 is MNHNS, CDR2 SASEGT. The CDR3 runs to 14 residues. The V segment lost 6 bases and the J segment 4 bases; nucleotides outside the gene matches: 8. DNA for the CDR3: TGTGCCAGCAGCCTAGACAGGGGCCAATACGAGCAGTACTTC. The encoded protein is CASSLDRGQYEQYF.

This clone was picked up a small number of times. The chain combines TRBV19 with TRBJ2-1, with D perhaps being TRBD1 or TRBD2 (5 bases each). CDR1 is LNHDA and CDR2 is SQIVND in the germline V gene (reference sequence). The ends were cut back, 4 bases at V and 3 bases at J, with 7 bases in the middle. The CDR3 sequence is 13 residues long. CDR3 residues: CASSRDGYNEQFF. The CDR3, as DNA: TGTGCCAGTAGTAGGGACGGCTACAATGAGCAGTTCTTC. The complete variable domain, with remaining parts taken from reference TRBV19 and TRBJ2-1, reads DGGITQSPKYLFRKEGQNVTLSCEQNLNHDAMYWYRQDPGQGLRLIYYSQIVNDFQKGDIAEGYSVSREKKESFPLTVTSAQKNPTAFYLCASSRDGYNEQFFGPGTRLTVL.

This chain joins TRBV18 and TRBJ2-3; TRBD1 aligns across 10 bases. Looked up from germline, CDR1 is KGHSH and CDR2 is LQKENI. V dropped 6 bases and J dropped 4; count of bases not matched to a gene: 7. This CDR3 is 15 amino acids long. CDR3: CASSPSTGGADTQYF. The DNA for the CDR3 is TGTGCCAGCTCCCCTTCGACAGGGGGCGCAGATACGCAGTATTTT.

In this sample, this clone turned up a few times. V gene TRBV10-3 combines with J gene TRBJ2-6; D is unclear. V was cut by 2 bases and J by 0 bases, with 2 bases left in between. The CDR3 loop spans 14 amino acids. Germline assignment: CDR1 ENHRY and CDR2 SYGVKD. The CDR3: CAISERSGANVLTF. DNA of the CDR3: TGTGCCATCAGTGAGCGCTCTGGGGCCAACGTCCTGACTTTC.

This rearrangement joins TRBV19 to TRBJ2-3; 10 bases are shared with TRBD1. CDR3 length: 16 residues. Germline V gene sequence: CDR1 LNHDA, CDR2 SQIVND (reference sequence). With V trimmed by 3 bases and J by 3 bases, 6 bases remained unmatched. The CDR3 region has the DNA TGTGCCAGTAGTATGCTGCCGGGACAGGGGACAGATACGCAGTATTTT. This gives the protein CASSMLPGQGTDTQYF. The variable domain in full, completed from reference TRBV19 and TRBJ2-3, reads DGGITQSPKYLFRKEGQNVTLSCEQNLNHDAMYWYRQDPGQGLRLIYYSQIVNDFQKGDIAEGYSVSREKKESFPLTVTSAQKNPTAFYLCASSMLPGQGTDTQYFGPGTRLTVL.

CDR3 sequence (DNA): TGTGCCAGCAGCTCCCGGACTAGCGGGAGTCTTCGGGAGCAGTACTTC. This encodes CASSSRTSGSLREQYF. The chain employs TRBV11-2 and TRBJ2-7, with 13 bases identical to TRBD2. Per germline, CDR1 SGHAT and CDR2 FQNNGV. CDR3 size: 16 residues. V dropped 4 bases and J dropped 7; count of bases not matched to a gene: 10.

Notes on this clone: Other nucleotide sequences from this sample produce the same CDR3. The chain carries TRBV12-3 or TRBV12-4 and TRBJ2-7; 9 bases agree with TRBD1. Trimming cost V 7 bases and J 4 bases; bases outside gene matches: 14. The CDR3 has 16 residues. The CDR3 DNA sequence: TGTGCCAGCAATCTAGGGACAGGGAAGGGTTCATACGAGCAGTACTTC. The encoded protein is CASNLGTGKGSYEQYF.

This rearrangement joins TRBV5-1 to TRBJ2-7, with 12 bases fitting TRBD2. Trimming took 6 bases from V and 6 from J; bases not matched to a gene: 7. The germline V gene has CDR1 SGHRS and CDR2 YFSETQ. The CDR3 is made up of 14 amino acids. The CDR3 reads CASTLAGGYVEQYF. CDR3 in DNA: TGCGCCAGCACGCTAGCGGGGGGGTATGTCGAGCAGTACTTC.

This clone has more than one count but fewer than ten. The chain couples TRBV6-2 or TRBV6-3 to TRBJ2-1; 9 nucleotides match TRBD2. This CDR3 comprises 15 residues. CDR1 and CDR2 (germline): MNHEY, SVGEGT. J lost 6 bases, V lost 2 bases, and 5 bases had no gene match. CDR3 DNA sequence: TGTGCCAGCAGTTACGGCGGGAGGGTCGGCAATGAGCAGTTCTTC. Its protein is CASSYGGRVGNEQFF.

The rearrangement joins TRBV20-1 to TRBJ2-3, with 7 positions matching TRBD1. The CDR3 length is 16 residues. With 0 bases clipped from V and 4 bases from J, the junction kept 10 bases outside the gene matches. The germline V gene encodes CDR1 DFQATT and CDR2 SNEGSKA (reference sequence). CDR3 protein: CSARDIGGARADTQYF. In DNA, the CDR3 is TGCAGTGCTAGAGATATAGGGGGCGCCAGGGCAGATACGCAGTATTTT.

The CDR3 region is CASSLRSGSEQFF. CDR3 nucleotides: TGTGCCAGTAGTCTTCGGAGTGGATCGGAGCAGTTCTTC. V usage is TRBV19 and J usage is TRBJ2-1; D gene uncertain. The CDR3 consists of 13 residues. Per the germline V gene, CDR1 is LNHDA and CDR2 is SQIVND (reference sequence). Between the trimmed V and J ends, which lost 5 bases and 10 bases, there was a span of 15 bases.

There are a few counts of this clone. This rearrangement joins TRBV28 to TRBJ1-6; TRBD1 is a possible D gene (5 bases). The CDR3 runs 16 residues. The V end was cut by 1 base, the J end by 6 bases, with 13 bases between. Germline assignment: CDR1 MDHEN and CDR2 SYDVKM. The CDR3 spells CASSLFGAKGNSPLHF. For the CDR3, the DNA is TGTGCCAGCAGTTTATTTGGGGCGAAAGGTAATTCACCCCTCCACTTT.

The gene calls are TRBV2 and TRBJ2-7; 8 positions match TRBD2. Unmatched junction bases numbered 7, after V lost 7 bases and J lost 2 bases. CDR1 SNHLY and CDR2 FYNNEI come from the germline V gene. There are 14 residues in the CDR3. Here the CDR3 DNA reads TGTGCCAGCATGCCTCCGGGAGGGCCCTACGAGCAGTACTTC. Residues: CASMPPGGPYEQYF.

The rearrangement links TRBV3-1 to TRBJ2-1; D gene ambiguous. The CDR3 extends over 13 amino acids. Germline CDR1 LGHDT, CDR2 YNNKEL (reference sequence). The V end lost 4 bases, the J end lost 10 bases, and 14 bases lay between the germline ends. The CDR3 DNA follows: TGTGCCAGCAGCCTCGCTGGACCCGGGGAGCAGTTCTTC. Translating gives CASSLAGPGEQFF.

The chain couples TRBV27 to TRBJ1-1, with TRBD1 as a possible D gene (6 bases). The V and J ends lost 3 bases and 0 bases respectively, with 8 bases between them. The CDR3 runs 14 residues. CDR1 and CDR2 (germline): MNHEY, SMNVEV (reference sequence). This CDR3 is CASSFRGLNTEAFF. CDR3 sequence (DNA): TGTGCCAGCAGTTTTAGGGGGTTGAACACTGAAGCTTTCTTT.

The V and J genes are TRBV20-1 and TRBJ1-2; 8 nucleotides align to TRBD1. The CDR3 extends over 13 amino acids. Unmatched junction bases numbered 13, after V lost 6 bases and J lost 10 bases. Germline V CDR1 and CDR2: DFQATT, SNEGSKA (reference sequence). CDR3 sequence reads: CSASPSTGASYTF. The DNA of the CDR3 is TGCAGTGCCTCACCCTCGACAGGGGCATCCTACACCTTC.

In DNA form, the CDR3 reads TGTGCCAGCAGACGATTACAGGGAATGGAAGAGCAGTACTTC. It translates to CASRRLQGMEEQYF. The V call is TRBV6-4, the J call TRBJ2-7, with D perhaps TRBD1 (6 bases). The V end was cut by 6 bases, the J end by 7 bases, with 19 bases between. CDR1 MRHNA and CDR2 SNTAGT come from the germline V gene. CDR3 size: 14 residues.

This clone was counted between two and nine times. The chain carries TRBV6-2 or TRBV6-3 and TRBJ2-4, with unresolved D. V lost 5 bases, J lost 7 bases, and 6 bases lay in between. Per the germline V gene, CDR1 is MNHEY and CDR2 is SVGEGT. The CDR3 covers 11 residues. The CDR3 spells CASSRDNIQYF. The CDR3 coding sequence is TGTGCCAGCAGTAGGGATAACATTCAGTACTTC.

The CDR3, as DNA: TGTGCCAGTAGTCGGCGACAGGTCGCCGGGGAGCTGTTTTTT. Its protein is CASSRRQVAGELFF. This chain links TRBV19 with TRBJ2-2; TRBD1 is a possible D gene (6 bases). Trimming took 5 bases from V and 6 from J, leaving 13 bases between them. Per germline, CDR1 LNHDA and CDR2 SQIVND (reference sequence). The CDR3 has 14 residues.

This clone was seen more than once but under ten times. The chain links TRBV7-9 to TRBJ2-1; D remains unclear. The CDR3 extends over 12 amino acids. Trimming removed 5 bases at V and 7 bases at J, with 9 bases between. Germline loops: CDR1 SEHNR, CDR2 FQNEAQ (reference sequence). DNA of the CDR3: TGTGCCAGCAGCATTTACCCGAATGAGCAGTTCTTC. Translated, it gives CASSIYPNEQFF.

This clone rates as medium-sized. V is TRBV19 and J is TRBJ1-2, with D perhaps TRBD1 (6 bases). The V end was cut by 4 bases, the J end by 4 bases, with 13 bases between. The CDR3 sequence is 14 residues long. CDR1 and CDR2 (germline): LNHDA, SQIVND (reference sequence). The CDR3 DNA reads TGTGCCAGTAGTAAACAGGGCGGAGCCTATGGCTACACCTTC. Amino acids: CASSKQGGAYGYTF. The whole variable domain, filled in from reference TRBV19 and TRBJ1-2, reads DGGITQSPKYLFRKEGQNVTLSCEQNLNHDAMYWYRQDPGQGLRLIYYSQIVNDFQKGDIAEGYSVSREKKESFPLTVTSAQKNPTAFYLCASSKQGGAYGYTFGSGTRLTVV.